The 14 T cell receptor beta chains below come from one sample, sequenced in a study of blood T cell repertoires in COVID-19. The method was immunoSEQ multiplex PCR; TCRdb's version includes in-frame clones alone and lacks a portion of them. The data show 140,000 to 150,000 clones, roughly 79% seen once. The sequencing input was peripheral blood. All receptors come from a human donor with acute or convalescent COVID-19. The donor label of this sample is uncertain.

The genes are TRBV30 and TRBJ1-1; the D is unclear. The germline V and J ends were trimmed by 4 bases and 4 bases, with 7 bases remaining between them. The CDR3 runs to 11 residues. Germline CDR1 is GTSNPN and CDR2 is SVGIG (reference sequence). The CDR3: CAWMGSTEAFF. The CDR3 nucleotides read TGTGCCTGGATGGGGAGCACTGAAGCTTTCTTT.

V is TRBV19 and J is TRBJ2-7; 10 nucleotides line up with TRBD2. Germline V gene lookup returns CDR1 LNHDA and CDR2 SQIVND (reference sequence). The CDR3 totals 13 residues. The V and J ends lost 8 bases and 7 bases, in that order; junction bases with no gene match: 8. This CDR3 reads CASGGLATKEQYF. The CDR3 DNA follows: TGTGCCAGTGGGGGACTAGCGACGAAGGAGCAGTACTTC.

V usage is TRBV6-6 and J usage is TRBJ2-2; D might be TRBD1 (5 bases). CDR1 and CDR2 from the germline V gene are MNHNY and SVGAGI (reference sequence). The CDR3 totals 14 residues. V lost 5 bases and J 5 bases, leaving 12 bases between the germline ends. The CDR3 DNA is TGTGCCAGCAGTAGGGGCAGGGTGACCGGGGAGCTGTTTTTT. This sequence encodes CASSRGRVTGELFF.

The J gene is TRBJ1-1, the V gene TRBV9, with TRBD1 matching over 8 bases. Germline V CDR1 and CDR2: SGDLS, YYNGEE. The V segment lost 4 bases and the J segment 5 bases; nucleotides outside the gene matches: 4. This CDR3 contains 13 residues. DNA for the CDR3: TGTGCCAGCAGCTTTCGGACAGGGACTGAAGCTTTCTTT. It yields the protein CASSFRTGTEAFF.

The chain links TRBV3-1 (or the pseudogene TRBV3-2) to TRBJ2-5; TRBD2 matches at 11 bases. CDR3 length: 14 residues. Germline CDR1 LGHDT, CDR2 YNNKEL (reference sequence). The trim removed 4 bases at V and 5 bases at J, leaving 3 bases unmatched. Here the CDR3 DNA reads TGTGCCAGCAGCCTGAGGACTAGCGGGGAGACCCAGTACTTC. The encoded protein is CASSLRTSGETQYF.

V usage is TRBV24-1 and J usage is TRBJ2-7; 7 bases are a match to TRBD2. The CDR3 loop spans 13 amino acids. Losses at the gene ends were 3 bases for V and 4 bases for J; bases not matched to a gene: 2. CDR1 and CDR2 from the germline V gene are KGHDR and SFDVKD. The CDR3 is CATSDGGDYEQYF. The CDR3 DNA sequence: TGTGCCACCAGTGATGGGGGGGATTACGAGCAGTACTTC.

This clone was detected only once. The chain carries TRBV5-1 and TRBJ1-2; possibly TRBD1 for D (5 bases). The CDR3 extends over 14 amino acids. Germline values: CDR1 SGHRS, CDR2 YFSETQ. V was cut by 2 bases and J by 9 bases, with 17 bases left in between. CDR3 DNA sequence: TGCGCCAGCAGCTTCGGGGGGGATGAGGTTAGCTACACCTTC. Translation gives CASSFGGDEVSYTF.

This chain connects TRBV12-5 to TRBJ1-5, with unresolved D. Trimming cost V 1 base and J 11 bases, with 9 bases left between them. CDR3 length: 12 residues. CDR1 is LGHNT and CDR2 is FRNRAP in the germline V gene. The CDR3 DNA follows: TGTGCTAGTGGTTTGGGCCCGGGGACCCAGCATTTT. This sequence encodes CASGLGPGTQHF. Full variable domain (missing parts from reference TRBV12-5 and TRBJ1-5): DARVTQTPRHKVTEMGQEVTMRCQPILGHNTVFWYRQTMMQGLELLAYFRNRAPLDDSGMPKDRFSAEMPDATLATLKIQPSEPRDSAVYFCASGLGPGTQHFGDGTRLSIL.

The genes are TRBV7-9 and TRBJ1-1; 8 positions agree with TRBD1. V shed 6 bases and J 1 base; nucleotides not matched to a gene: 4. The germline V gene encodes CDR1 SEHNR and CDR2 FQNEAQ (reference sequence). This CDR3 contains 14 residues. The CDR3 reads CASRETGGNTEAFF. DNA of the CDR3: TGTGCCAGCAGAGAAACAGGGGGGAACACTGAAGCTTTCTTT. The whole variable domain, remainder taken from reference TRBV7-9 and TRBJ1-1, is DTGVSQNPRHKITKRGQNVTFRCDPISEHNRLYWYRQTLGQGPEFLTYFQNEAQLEKSRLLSDRFSAERPKGSFSTLEIQRTEQGDSAMYLCASRETGGNTEAFFGQGTRLTVV.

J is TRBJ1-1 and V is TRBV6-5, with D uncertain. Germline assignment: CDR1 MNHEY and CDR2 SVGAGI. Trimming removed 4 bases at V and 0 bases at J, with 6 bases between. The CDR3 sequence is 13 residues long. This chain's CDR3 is CASSFRMNTEAFF. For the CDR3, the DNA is TGTGCCAGCAGTTTCAGGATGAACACTGAAGCTTTCTTT.

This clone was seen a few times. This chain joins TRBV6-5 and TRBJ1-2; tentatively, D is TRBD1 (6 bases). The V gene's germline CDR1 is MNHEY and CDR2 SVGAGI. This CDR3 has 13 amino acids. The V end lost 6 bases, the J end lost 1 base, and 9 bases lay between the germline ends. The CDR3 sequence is CASSSDSNYGYTF. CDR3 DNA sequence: TGTGCCAGCAGCTCGGACAGTAACTATGGCTACACCTTC.

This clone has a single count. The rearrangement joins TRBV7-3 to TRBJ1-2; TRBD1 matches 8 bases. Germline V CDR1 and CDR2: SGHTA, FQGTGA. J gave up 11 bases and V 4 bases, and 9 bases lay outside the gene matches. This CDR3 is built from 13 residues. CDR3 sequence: CASSSGQGLRYTF. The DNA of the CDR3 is TGTGCCAGCAGCTCCGGACAGGGATTGCGGTACACCTTC.

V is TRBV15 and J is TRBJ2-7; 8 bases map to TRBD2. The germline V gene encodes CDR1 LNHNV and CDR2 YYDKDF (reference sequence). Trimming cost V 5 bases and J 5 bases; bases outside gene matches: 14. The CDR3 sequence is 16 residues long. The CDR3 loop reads CATSFDAGTSSHEQYF. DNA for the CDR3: TGTGCCACCAGCTTCGATGCCGGGACTAGTTCCCACGAGCAGTACTTC.

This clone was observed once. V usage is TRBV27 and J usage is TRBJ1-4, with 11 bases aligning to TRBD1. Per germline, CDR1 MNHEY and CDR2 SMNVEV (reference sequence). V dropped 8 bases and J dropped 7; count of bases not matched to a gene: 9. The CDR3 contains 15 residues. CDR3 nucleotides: TGTGCCAGCTGTACCACCGGGACAGGGGGTGAAAAACTGTTTTTT. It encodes CASCTTGTGGEKLFF.